The source of this TCR beta chain is a study of cytomegalovirus exposure and HLA in healthy donors. Whole-study findings and limits: The study put some 150 TCR beta chains on its list as cytomegalovirus-associated.

CDR1 is GTSNPN, CDR2 SVGIG, per germline (reference sequence). J gave up 6 bases and V 5 bases, and 5 bases lay outside the gene matches. The CDR3 loop spans 13 amino acids. The study ran its PCR with 60 Vbeta and 13 Jbeta primers. Sequencing was performed with immunoSEQ multiplex PCR; in TCRdb, only in-frame clones are kept and a portion is missing. The sample includes about 150,000 clones, roughly 80% of them seen just once. For this clone: Antigen unknown.

The receptor was derived from a woman in her 40s in good health and CMV-seropositive. Sequenced material: PBMCs. This chain joins TRBV30 and TRBJ2-1; the match to TRBD2 covers 9 bases. This CDR3 is CAWGKTSGNEQFF. The DNA of the CDR3 is TGTGCCTGGGGTAAGACTAGCGGCAATGAGCAGTTCTTC.